These 10 T cell receptor beta chains were sequenced from one sample in a study of blood T cells in healthy people across ages. A sample-barcoded 5' primer and a J-beta primer mix were used in a second PCR of about 6 to 12 cycles. From the 5' RACE reads, TCRdb called clonotypes with MiXCR, one entry per CDR3 protein. In the table there are about 2 million distinct CDR3 sequences, about 49% of which are singletons. Sequencing was performed on blood. Receptor source: a woman between 35 and 50 years old in good health.

This clonotype was seen only once. The chain recombines TRBV6-5 with TRBJ2-7, with D possibly being TRBD1 (6 bases). The CDR3 is made up of 15 amino acids. Trimming pared 5 bases from V and 5 bases from J, leaving 19 bases between. Germline V gives CDR1 MNHEY, CDR2 SVGAGI. The CDR3 here is CASSRGFWSVDEQYF. CDR3 DNA sequence: TGTGCCAGCAGTAGGGGGTTTTGGTCGGTCGACGAGCAGTACTTC.

This chain links TRBV5-1 with TRBJ2-6; the match to TRBD2 covers 8 bases. The CDR3 loop spans 18 amino acids. Germline assignment: CDR1 SGHRS and CDR2 YFSETQ. The V segment lost 3 bases and the J segment 4 bases; nucleotides outside the gene matches: 12. The CDR3 is CASSSNSGTRSGANVLTF. CDR3 DNA sequence: TGCGCCAGCAGCTCGAATAGCGGGACCCGATCCGGGGCCAACGTCCTGACTTTC.

This clonotype turned up a few times. The rearrangement joins TRBV20-1 to TRBJ2-3, with 9 bases matching TRBD2. V lost 3 bases and J lost 2; bases outside the gene matches: 6. The germline gives CDR1 DFQATT, CDR2 SNEGSKA (reference sequence). This CDR3 contains 15 residues. The CDR3 loop is CSASPSGDPTDTQYF. The CDR3 DNA reads TGCAGTGCTAGTCCTAGCGGGGACCCCACAGATACGCAGTATTTT.

This chain connects TRBV4-2 to TRBJ2-1; TRBD2 matches at 15 bases. The CDR3 loop spans 16 amino acids. Per germline, CDR1 LGHNA and CDR2 YNFKEQ. The V gene end was trimmed by 1 base and the J gene end by 9 bases; junction bases not matched to a gene: 4. The CDR3 DNA sequence: TGTGCCAGCAGCCAAGGGACTAGCGGGGGGGCCCTTGAGCAGTTCTTC. Its protein product is CASSQGTSGGALEQFF.

This sequence joins TRBV14 and TRBJ2-7, with D unclear. Germline CDR1 reads SGHDN; CDR2 reads FVKESK. Trimming removed 1 base at V and 4 bases at J, with 14 bases between. The CDR3 has 15 amino acids. The DNA for the CDR3 is TGTGCCAGCAGCCAAGGGACGGGCGTGATATACGAGCAGTACTTC. Translation: CASSQGTGVIYEQYF.

This sequence joins TRBV9 and TRBJ2-5; D call uncertain. The CDR3 length is 15 residues. V lost 6 bases and J lost 2, with 17 bases in between. Germline CDR1 is SGDLS and CDR2 is YYNGEE. CDR3 sequence reads: CASKARADPQETQYF. CDR3 DNA sequence: TGTGCCAGCAAAGCTCGGGCGGACCCTCAAGAGACCCAGTACTTC.

The chain couples TRBV5-1 to TRBJ1-2, with D unclear. Germline lookup yields CDR1 SGHRS and CDR2 YFSETQ. The V end lost 5 bases, the J end lost 6 bases, and 11 bases lay between the germline ends. The CDR3 length is 12 residues. The CDR3 DNA reads as TGCGCCAGCAGGTCGGGGAGAGATGGCTACACCTTC. Residues: CASRSGRDGYTF.

This clonotype was counted once. The chain has TRBV25-1 and TRBJ2-1; D assignment may be TRBD1 or TRBD2 (6 bases each). Germline V CDR1 and CDR2: MGHDK, SYGVNS. The CDR3 has 14 amino acids. V lost 5 bases and J 12 bases, leaving 20 bases between the germline ends. CDR3 bases: TGTGCCAGCAGTCCAGCGGGCGCAGGAGGGGGGCAGTTCTTC. Its protein is CASSPAGAGGGQFF.

This clonotype appeared a single time. This chain connects TRBV7-2 to TRBJ2-3; TRBD2 matches at 7 bases. J gave up 3 bases and V 10 bases, and 13 bases lay outside the gene matches. Germline V lookup: CDR1 SGHTA, CDR2 FQGNSA. The CDR3 runs to 15 residues. CDR3 bases: TGTGCCACCCGAGGGAGGGGCCGGGGAACAGATACGCAGTATTTT. Its protein product is CATRGRGRGTDTQYF.

As DNA, the CDR3 is TGTGCCAGCAGCTTAGCAAACGTGGGGAATGAGCAGTTCTTC. It specifies CASSLANVGNEQFF. This chain joins TRBV11-2 and TRBJ2-1; D is undetermined. The germline V gene has CDR1 SGHAT and CDR2 FQNNGV. The ends were cut back, 1 base at V and 7 bases at J, with 11 bases in the middle. The CDR3 has 14 residues.